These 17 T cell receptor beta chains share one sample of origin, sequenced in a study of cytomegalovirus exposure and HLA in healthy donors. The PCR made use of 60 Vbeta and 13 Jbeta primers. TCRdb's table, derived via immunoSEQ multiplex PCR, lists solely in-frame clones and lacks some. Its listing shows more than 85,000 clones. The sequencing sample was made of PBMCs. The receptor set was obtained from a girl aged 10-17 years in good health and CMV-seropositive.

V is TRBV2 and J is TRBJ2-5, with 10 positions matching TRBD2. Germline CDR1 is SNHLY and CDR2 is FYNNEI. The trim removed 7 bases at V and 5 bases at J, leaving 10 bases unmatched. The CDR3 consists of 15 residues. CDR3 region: CASTSSGGPGETQYF. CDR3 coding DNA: TGTGCCAGCACGAGTAGCGGGGGGCCAGGGGAGACCCAGTACTTC.

CDR3 nucleotides: TGTGCCAGTAGCCCCCACAATAACTATGGCTACACCTTC. It encodes CASSPHNNYGYTF. The chain employs TRBV19 and TRBJ1-2, with D uncertain. This CDR3 comprises 13 residues. From germline, CDR1 is LNHDA and CDR2 SQIVND (reference sequence). Between the trimmed V and J ends, which lost 6 bases and 1 base, there was a span of 9 bases. Using reference TRBV19 and TRBJ1-2 for the parts outside the CDR3, the full variable domain is DGGITQSPKYLFRKEGQNVTLSCEQNLNHDAMYWYRQDPGQGLRLIYYSQIVNDFQKGDIAEGYSVSREKKESFPLTVTSAQKNPTAFYLCASSPHNNYGYTFGSGTRLTVV.

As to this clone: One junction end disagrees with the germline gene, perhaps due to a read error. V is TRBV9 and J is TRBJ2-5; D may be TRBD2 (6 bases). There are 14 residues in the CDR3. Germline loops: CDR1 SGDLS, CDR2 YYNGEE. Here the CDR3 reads CASSSGTGEENQYF. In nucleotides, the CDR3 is TGTGCCAGCAGTTCCGGGACGGGGGAAGAGAACCAGTACTTC.

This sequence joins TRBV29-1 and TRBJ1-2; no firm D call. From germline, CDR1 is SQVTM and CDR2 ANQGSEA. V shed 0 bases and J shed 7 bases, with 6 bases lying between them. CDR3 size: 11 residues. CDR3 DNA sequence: TGCAGCGTTGAAGACCAGGCTGGCTACACCTTC. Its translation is CSVEDQAGYTF.

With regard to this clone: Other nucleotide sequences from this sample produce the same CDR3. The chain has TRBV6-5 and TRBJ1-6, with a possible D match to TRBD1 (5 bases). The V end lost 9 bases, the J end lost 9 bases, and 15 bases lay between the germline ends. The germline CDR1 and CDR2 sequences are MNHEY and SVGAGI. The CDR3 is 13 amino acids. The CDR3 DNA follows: TGTGCCAGTAAAAGGGAGGGACTTTCACCCCTCCACTTT. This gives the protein CASKREGLSPLHF.

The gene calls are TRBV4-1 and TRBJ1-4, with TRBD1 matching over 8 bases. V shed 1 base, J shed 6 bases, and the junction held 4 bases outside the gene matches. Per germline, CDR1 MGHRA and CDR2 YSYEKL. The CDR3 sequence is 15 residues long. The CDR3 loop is CASSQGQGNYEKLFF. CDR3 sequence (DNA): TGCGCCAGCAGCCAAGGACAGGGGAACTATGAAAAACTGTTTTTT.

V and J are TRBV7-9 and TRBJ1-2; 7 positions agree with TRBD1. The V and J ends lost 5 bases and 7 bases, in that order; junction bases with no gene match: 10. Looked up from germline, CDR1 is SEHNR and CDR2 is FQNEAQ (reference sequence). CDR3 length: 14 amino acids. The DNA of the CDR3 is TGTGCCAGCAGCCATCGACAGGGCCGGGTTGGCTACACCTTC. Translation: CASSHRQGRVGYTF.

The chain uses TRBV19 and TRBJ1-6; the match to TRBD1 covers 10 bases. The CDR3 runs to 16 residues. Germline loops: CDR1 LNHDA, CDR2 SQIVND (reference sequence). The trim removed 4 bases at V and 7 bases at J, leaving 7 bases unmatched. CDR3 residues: CASSSDRDRGNSPLHF. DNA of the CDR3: TGTGCCAGTAGTAGCGACCGGGACAGGGGCAATTCACCCCTCCACTTT.

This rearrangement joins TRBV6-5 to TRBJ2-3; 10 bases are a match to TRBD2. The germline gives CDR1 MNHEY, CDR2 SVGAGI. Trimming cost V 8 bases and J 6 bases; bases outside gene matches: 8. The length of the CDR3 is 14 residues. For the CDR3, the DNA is TGTGCCAGCGGGCTAGCGGGGGAAACCGATACGCAGTATTTT. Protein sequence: CASGLAGETDTQYF.

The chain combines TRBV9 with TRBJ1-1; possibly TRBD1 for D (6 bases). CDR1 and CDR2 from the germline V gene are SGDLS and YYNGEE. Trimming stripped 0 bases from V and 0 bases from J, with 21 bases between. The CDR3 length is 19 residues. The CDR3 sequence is CASSVEGVGGGGMNTEAFF. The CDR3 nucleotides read TGTGCCAGCAGCGTAGAGGGGGTCGGCGGGGGCGGTATGAACACTGAAGCTTTCTTT.

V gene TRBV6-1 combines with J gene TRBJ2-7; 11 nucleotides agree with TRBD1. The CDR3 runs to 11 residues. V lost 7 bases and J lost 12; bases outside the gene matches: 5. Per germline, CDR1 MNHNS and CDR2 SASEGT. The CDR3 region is CASNGQGAAYV. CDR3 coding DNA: TGTGCCAGCAATGGACAGGGGGCTGCGTACGTC.

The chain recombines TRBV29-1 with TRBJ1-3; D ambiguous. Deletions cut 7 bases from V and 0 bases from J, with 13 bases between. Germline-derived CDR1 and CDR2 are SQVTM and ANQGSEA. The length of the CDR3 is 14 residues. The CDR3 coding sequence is TGCAGCGCCCTGAGTGGCGGCTCTGGAAACACCATATATTTT. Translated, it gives CSALSGGSGNTIYF.

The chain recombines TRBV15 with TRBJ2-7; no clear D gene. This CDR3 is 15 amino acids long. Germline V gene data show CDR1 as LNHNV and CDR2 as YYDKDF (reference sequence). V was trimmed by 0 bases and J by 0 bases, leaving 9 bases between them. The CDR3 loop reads CATSRDLGSSYEQYF. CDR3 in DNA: TGTGCCACCAGCAGAGATCTGGGCAGCTCCTACGAGCAGTACTTC.

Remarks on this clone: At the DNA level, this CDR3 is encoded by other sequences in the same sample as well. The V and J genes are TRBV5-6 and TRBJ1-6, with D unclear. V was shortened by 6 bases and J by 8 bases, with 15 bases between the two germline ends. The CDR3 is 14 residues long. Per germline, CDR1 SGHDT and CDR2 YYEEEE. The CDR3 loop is CASTSGMGYSPLHF. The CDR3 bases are TGTGCCAGCACCTCGGGGATGGGATATTCACCCCTCCACTTT.

Here the CDR3 reads CASSQELKANTGELFF. CDR3 nucleotides: TGTGCCAGCAGCCAAGAACTTAAAGCGAACACCGGGGAGCTGTTTTTT. The chain carries TRBV14 and TRBJ2-2; D not resolved. The CDR3 has 16 residues. Germline loops: CDR1 SGHDN, CDR2 FVKESK. Trimming removed 0 bases from V and 0 bases from J, with 8 bases in between.

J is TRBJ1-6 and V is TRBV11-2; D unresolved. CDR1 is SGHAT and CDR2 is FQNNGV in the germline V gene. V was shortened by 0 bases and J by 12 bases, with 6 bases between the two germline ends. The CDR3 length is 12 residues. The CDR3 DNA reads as TGTGCCAGCAGCTTAGAGGTCGGACCCCTCCACTTT. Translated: CASSLEVGPLHF.

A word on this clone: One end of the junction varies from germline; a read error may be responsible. Here the CDR3 DNA reads TGTGCCAGCAGTACCCGTGGGGGGTACACTGAAGATTTCTTT. It is translated as CASSTRGGYTEDFF. V is TRBV6-5 and J is TRBJ1-1; D is possibly TRBD1 (5 bases). CDR1 and CDR2 (germline): MNHEY, SVGAGI. This CDR3 comprises 14 residues.